These T cell receptor beta chains were read from a single sample in a study of T-cell reconstitution after alpha-beta-depleted transplantation in children. TCRdb used MiXCR to reprocess the PCR reads, holding one entry per CDR3 protein. The data show about 1,000,000 distinct CDR3 sequences, around 30% seen once. Source: PBMCs, mostly from graft donor cells, taken 360 days after TCRalphabeta/CD19-depleted stem cell transplant. All receptors derive from a boy younger than two who had a stem cell transplant for SCID, so the T cells may come from the graft donor. Both conserved end residues are part of each CDR3. Clone size is shown for a subset of rows, as once, few, many or a class of expanded clone.

v_gene: TRBV4-1
abundance: few
j_gene: TRBJ2-3
CDR3aa: CASSQDDNLQYF

v_gene: TRBV2
abundance: NA
j_gene: TRBJ2-3
CDR3aa: CASSVGELGGYF

v_gene: TRBV14
abundance: few
j_gene: TRBJ1-2
CDR3aa: CASSSREGSGYTF

v_gene: TRBV29-1
abundance: NA
j_gene: TRBJ2-7
CDR3aa: CSVKGFYEQYF

v_gene: TRBV15
abundance: NA
j_gene: TRBJ2-3
CDR3aa: CATSSPGLAGGRGTDTQYF

v_gene: TRBV3-1
abundance: NA
j_gene: TRBJ2-7
CDR3aa: CASSQVGPYGPTSYEQYF

v_gene: TRBV11-1
abundance: NA
j_gene: TRBJ2-6
CDR3aa: CASSILSGPLRSGANVLTF

v_gene: TRBV4-2
abundance: once
j_gene: TRBJ2-7
CDR3aa: CASSAARDSFYEQYF

v_gene: TRBV4-3
abundance: NA
j_gene: TRBJ1-2
CDR3aa: CASSPRDRYYGYTF

v_gene: TRBV29-1
abundance: NA
j_gene: TRBJ2-5
CDR3aa: CSVAGGMGQETQYF

v_gene: TRBV18
abundance: NA
j_gene: TRBJ2-6
CDR3aa: CASSQYQTGPGANVLTF

v_gene: TRBV5-1
abundance: few
j_gene: TRBJ1-3
CDR3aa: CASSFGQFGNTIYF

v_gene: TRBV28
abundance: few
j_gene: TRBJ2-5
CDR3aa: CASSFTGIQETQYF

v_gene: TRBV5-1
abundance: few
j_gene: TRBJ2-5
CDR3aa: CASSVLAGGPNQETQYF

v_gene: TRBV5-1
abundance: NA
j_gene: TRBJ2-3
CDR3aa: CASQLAGDTDTQYF

v_gene: TRBV4-2
abundance: NA
j_gene: TRBJ1-2
CDR3aa: CASSPLIGGYTF

v_gene: TRBV12-3/TRBV12-4
abundance: few
j_gene: TRBJ2-1
CDR3aa: CASRTTGGRDNEQFF

v_gene: TRBV28
abundance: few
j_gene: TRBJ2-3
CDR3aa: CASSRPQRDTQYF

v_gene: TRBV5-1
abundance: once
j_gene: TRBJ2-7
CDR3aa: CASSLGRSGNAYEQYF

v_gene: TRBV11-2
abundance: NA
j_gene: TRBJ1-1
CDR3aa: CASSLVPTGGGTEAFF

v_gene: TRBV5-1
abundance: few
j_gene: TRBJ2-7
CDR3aa: CASSYGQGASYEQYF

v_gene: TRBV4-1
abundance: NA
j_gene: TRBJ2-7
CDR3aa: CASSQDGAGSRYEQYF

v_gene: TRBV20-1
abundance: few
j_gene: TRBJ2-2
CDR3aa: CSAGDTTNTGELFF

v_gene: TRBV11-2
abundance: few
j_gene: TRBJ2-2
CDR3aa: CASSTRLSPPTGELFF

v_gene: TRBV6-1
abundance: few
j_gene: TRBJ2-7
CDR3aa: CASRTTGTSLNEQYF

v_gene: TRBV5-1
abundance: NA
j_gene: TRBJ2-7
CDR3aa: CASRSGLAGSYEQYF

v_gene: TRBV6-5
abundance: NA
j_gene: TRBJ2-3
CDR3aa: CASSFAGTGSTDTQYF

v_gene: TRBV20-1
abundance: NA
j_gene: TRBJ2-3
CDR3aa: CSASKGLAAGTQYF

v_gene: TRBV20-1
abundance: NA
j_gene: TRBJ2-3
CDR3aa: CSASWTQGADTQYF

v_gene: TRBV7-9
abundance: few
j_gene: TRBJ2-5
CDR3aa: CASSAPRTSMGETQYF

v_gene: TRBV5-1
abundance: NA
j_gene: TRBJ2-5
CDR3aa: CASSLAYGVQETQYF

v_gene: TRBV5-1
abundance: NA
j_gene: TRBJ2-5
CDR3aa: CASNVATQETQYF

v_gene: TRBV10-3
abundance: few
j_gene: TRBJ2-7
CDR3aa: CAITRGGGSSYEQYF

v_gene: TRBV24-1
abundance: NA
j_gene: TRBJ2-5
CDR3aa: CATGRGREETQYF

v_gene: TRBV5-1
abundance: few
j_gene: TRBJ2-1
CDR3aa: CASSLVGRTDNEQFF

v_gene: TRBV12-3/TRBV12-4
abundance: NA
j_gene: TRBJ2-5
CDR3aa: CASSTRARWETQYF

v_gene: TRBV20-1
abundance: NA
j_gene: TRBJ1-1
CDR3aa: CSARTRETLNTEAFF

v_gene: TRBV7-9
abundance: many
j_gene: TRBJ1-3
CDR3aa: CASSPRERLSGNTIYF

v_gene: TRBV28
abundance: NA
j_gene: TRBJ2-7
CDR3aa: CASTGTKRPSYEQYF

v_gene: TRBV5-1
abundance: NA
j_gene: TRBJ2-7
CDR3aa: CASSLSNPGGGKKYEQYF

v_gene: TRBV24-1
abundance: few
j_gene: TRBJ2-5
CDR3aa: CATSEDLTHLAQETQYF

v_gene: TRBV28
abundance: few
j_gene: TRBJ2-4
CDR3aa: CASSFMGIAKNIQYF

v_gene: TRBV10-3
abundance: few
j_gene: TRBJ2-7
CDR3aa: CAISPDLYEQYF

v_gene: TRBV29-1
abundance: few
j_gene: TRBJ2-5
CDR3aa: CSVEGRGQETQYF

v_gene: TRBV29-1
abundance: NA
j_gene: TRBJ2-7
CDR3aa: CSVIPRADTNYEQYF

v_gene: TRBV20-1
abundance: few
j_gene: TRBJ2-1
CDR3aa: CKGTGVDNEQFF

v_gene: TRBV20-1
abundance: NA
j_gene: TRBJ2-7
CDR3aa: CSASRYKGRNDEQYF

v_gene: TRBV7-2
abundance: few
j_gene: TRBJ2-7
CDR3aa: CASSLANQVPEQYF

v_gene: TRBV5-1
abundance: NA
j_gene: TRBJ2-3
CDR3aa: CASRRLVFPDTQYF

v_gene: TRBV20-1
abundance: NA
j_gene: TRBJ2-5
CDR3aa: CSASRGRKETQYF

v_gene: TRBV5-5
abundance: few
j_gene: TRBJ1-5
CDR3aa: CASSLPGSNQPQHF

v_gene: TRBV2
abundance: many
j_gene: TRBJ1-1
CDR3aa: CASSEGWGLNTEAFF

v_gene: TRBV24-1
abundance: NA
j_gene: TRBJ1-5
CDR3aa: CATSDLLSNQPQHF

v_gene: TRBV12-3/TRBV12-4
abundance: few
j_gene: TRBJ2-2
CDR3aa: CASSLGGTSRAGELFF

v_gene: TRBV5-1
abundance: many
j_gene: TRBJ2-5
CDR3aa: CASSLDLGGGGETQYF

v_gene: TRBV20-1
abundance: NA
j_gene: TRBJ1-3
CDR3aa: CSAEGGNTIYF

v_gene: TRBV24-1
abundance: NA
j_gene: TRBJ2-3
CDR3aa: CATSDELEGTDTQYF

v_gene: TRBV10-3
abundance: few
j_gene: TRBJ2-1
CDR3aa: CAISSLNDRFDEQFF